The T cell receptor (beta chain) described here comes from a study of siplizumab effects on memory and regulatory T cells. A word on this clone: Its antigen remains unknown.

TCR templates numbering 95,000 to 100,000 were assayed per sample. Assay used: immunoSEQ multiplex PCR; TCRdb lists only in-frame clones, some missing. The sample has roughly 100,000 clones; about 90% are singletons. This CDR3 is 15 amino acids long. Unmatched junction bases numbered 5, after V lost 4 bases and J lost 2 bases. Per germline, CDR1 MGHDK and CDR2 SYGVNS. Overall study findings and caveats: For siplizumab cultures, the suppressive function of their proliferating Tregs was not confirmed. Only a minority of proliferating CD4+ or CD8+ clones had an assignable naive or memory phenotype, with roughly 80-95% lacking one. Siplizumab gave mappable alloreactive CD4+ clones an average Treg-derived fraction of about 69%, against around 29% in controls.

The sequenced sample consisted of CD4+ T cells sorted from blood. The receptor comes from a human donor in good health. The chain has TRBV25-1 and TRBJ2-3; 8 bases agree with TRBD1. This CDR3 is CASSGDRSPTDTQYF. The CDR3 nucleotides are TGTGCCAGCAGTGGGGACAGGTCACCCACAGATACGCAGTATTTT.